The rows below give T cell receptor beta chains drawn from one sample of a study of T-cell reconstitution after alpha-beta-depleted transplantation in children. Via MiXCR, TCRdb re-called the PCR reads, giving one row per CDR3 protein. The table lists some 830,000 distinct CDR3 sequences, approximately 15% of them singletons. The source material was PBMCs, mostly from graft donor cells, sampled 360 days after TCRalphabeta/CD19-depleted stem cell transplant. All receptors derive from a male patient younger than 18 who had a stem cell transplant for acute lymphoblastic leukemia, so the T cells may come from the graft donor. CDR3s include the opening cysteine and the closing phenylalanine or tryptophan. A D gene is named only where the DNA matches it firmly. Rows may omit the clone size; those that give it use once, few, many or a size class.

v_call	d_call	clone_size	j_call	cdr3_aa	cdr3_nt
TRBV29-1	.	.	TRBJ2-7	CSISSRGFEQYF	TGCAGCATCTCATCACGGGGGTTCGAGCAGTACTTC
TRBV6-1	.	.	TRBJ1-5	CASGKGGAGNQPQHF	TGTGCCAGCGGGAAGGGGGGCGCGGGCAATCAGCCCCAGCATTTT
TRBV12-3/TRBV12-4	.	few	TRBJ2-3	CASSHSGHRPDTQYF	TGTGCCAGCAGCCATAGCGGACATAGACCAGATACGCAGTATTTT
TRBV19	TRBD2	few	TRBJ2-1	CASQKGTSGRSEQFF	TGTGCCAGCCAAAAGGGGACTAGCGGGAGGAGCGAGCAGTTCTTC
TRBV6-1	TRBD1	.	TRBJ2-1	CASSGRGRGVDEQFF	TGTGCCAGCAGTGGCAGGGGGCGCGGAGTAGATGAGCAGTTCTTC
TRBV7-6	TRBD2	few	TRBJ2-1	CASSLGGGRVDEQFF	TGTGCCAGCAGCTTAGGGGGCGGGAGAGTGGATGAGCAGTTCTTC
TRBV12-3/TRBV12-4	TRBD2	many	TRBJ2-1	CASSNSGSHYNEQFF	TGTGCCAGCAGTAATAGCGGGAGCCATTACAATGAGCAGTTCTTC
TRBV6-5	TRBD1	many	TRBJ2-7	CASARGLVHEQYF	TGTGCCAGCGCCAGGGGGCTAGTCCACGAGCAGTACTTC
TRBV20-1	TRBD2	few	TRBJ2-7	CSASKKGRETAYEQYF	TGCAGTGCTAGTAAAAAGGGGCGGGAGACTGCCTACGAGCAGTACTTC
TRBV15	.	once	TRBJ1-1	CATSRGTAGLNTEAFF	TGTGCCACCAGCAGAGGGACGGCGGGTTTGAACACTGAAGCTTTCTTT
TRBV12-5	.	.	TRBJ2-7	CASGLVLLGQLGNYSYEQYF	TGTGCTAGTGGTTTGGTACTGTTGGGACAATTAGGCAATTACTCCTACGAGCAGTACTTC
TRBV25-1	.	many	TRBJ2-4	CASSPVPPIADIQYF	TGTGCCAGCAGTCCTGTCCCCCCGATAGCGGACATTCAGTACTTC
TRBV5-1	TRBD2	few	TRBJ2-4	CASSSLSGMAKNIQYF	TGCGCCAGCAGCTCCCTCAGCGGGATGGCCAAAAACATTCAGTACTTC
TRBV20-1	TRBD2	.	TRBJ2-4	CSAPAGTSAWGNKNIQYF	TGCAGTGCCCCGGCCGGGACTAGCGCCTGGGGGAACAAAAACATTCAGTACTTC
TRBV27	.	.	TRBJ2-5	CASSLRPGYQETQYF	TGTGCCAGCAGTTTAAGGCCAGGATACCAAGAGACCCAGTACTTC
TRBV20-1	TRBD1	few	TRBJ2-4	CSASLGQELAKNIQYF	TGCAGTGCGTCACTCGGACAGGAGCTAGCCAAAAACATTCAGTACTTC
TRBV5-1	TRBD2	many	TRBJ2-2	CASSSSQTSGYTGELFF	TGCGCCAGCAGCTCCTCCCAGACTAGCGGGTACACCGGGGAGCTGTTTTTT
TRBV18	.	few	TRBJ2-1	CASSPSETPYNEQFF	TGTGCCAGCTCACCATCGGAGACCCCCTACAATGAGCAGTTCTTC
TRBV29-1	.	many	TRBJ2-7	CSVEFLHYEQYF	TGCAGCGTTGAGTTCCTTCACTACGAGCAGTACTTC
TRBV20-1	TRBD2	few	TRBJ2-3	CSLRLAGAGTDTQYF	TGCAGCCTCAGACTAGCGGGAGCCGGCACAGATACGCAGTATTTT
TRBV7-3	.	many	TRBJ1-6	CASSWMPNSPLHF	TGTGCCAGCAGCTGGATGCCTAATTCACCCCTCCACTTT
TRBV12-3/TRBV12-4	.	.	TRBJ2-7	CASSPRGNGSYEQYF	TGTGCCAGCAGCCCCCGGGGAAATGGATCCTACGAGCAGTACTTC
TRBV29-1	.	.	TRBJ1-3	CSVSGGNTIYF	TGCAGCGTGTCGGGGGGAAACACCATATATTTT
TRBV5-1	.	.	TRBJ2-7	CASSFSRPLTLYEQYF	TGCGCCAGCAGCTTTTCGAGACCACTCACTCTCTACGAGCAGTACTTC
TRBV29-1	TRBD1	.	TRBJ1-1	CSVAGDRGLLYTEAFF	TGCAGCGTCGCCGGGGACAGGGGGCTCCTCTACACTGAAGCTTTCTTT
TRBV27	.	.	TRBJ1-6	CASSLIWGPPLHF	TGTGCCAGCAGTTTAATATGGGGACCACCCCTCCACTTT